This TCR beta chain is from a study of a mutant IDH1 vaccine in newly diagnosed glioma. Study-wide context: Vaccines were first given 4-6 weeks after radiotherapy alone, or with temozolomide cycles. Among treated patients, about 62% were male and around 40% female, and mean age was about 41 years. Whole-study results and caveats: Immune responses induced by the vaccine were seen in less than 95% of patients, spanning multiple MHC alleles.

Method: immunoSEQ multiplex PCR; TCRdb's copy keeps in-frame clones and lacks some. The sample has over 55,000 clones; less than 85% are singletons. A word on this clone: As yet, its antigen is unknown.

V shed 4 bases and J shed 1 base, with 11 bases lying between them. The germline V gene encodes CDR1 LNHNV and CDR2 YYDKDF (reference sequence). The length of the CDR3 is 15 residues. The time point was: week 5, during vaccination. Vaccine doses each comprised 300 ug of mutant IDH1 20-mer peptide, with topical imiquimod. Patients carried new grade 3 or 4 IDH1-mutant astrocytomas lacking nuclear ATRX. V usage is TRBV15 and J usage is TRBJ1-5; D is ambiguous. Sequenced here: PBMCs, sampled from a glioma patient whose treatment included an IDH1 peptide vaccine. The TCR was taken from a young woman with glioma. Some clones in this sample may be carry-over from other donors' samples. CDR3 sequence reads: CATSKPLGSNQPQHF. The CDR3 region has the DNA TGTGCCACCAGCAAACCACTGGGGAGCAATCAGCCCCAGCATTTT. Based on the CDR3 plus reference TRBV15 and TRBJ1-5, the full variable domain is DAMVIQNPRYQVTQFGKPVTLSCSQTLNHNVMYWYQQKSSQAPKLLFHYYDKDFNNEADTPDNFQSRRPNTSFCFLDIRSPGLGDTAMYLCATSKPLGSNQPQHFGDGTRLSIL.